This T cell receptor (beta chain) emerged from a study of shared clonotypes between healthy human individuals. Sequencing used immunoSEQ multiplex PCR; TCRdb keeps in-frame clones, though not all of them. The sample comprises some 2 million clones, 85% to 95% of which are singletons, and under 0.15% rests with the top ten. CDR1 and CDR2 (germline): SQVTM, ANQGSEA. The CDR3 is made up of 13 amino acids. V lost 4 bases and J lost 0, with 9 bases in between. Sequenced sample: naive CD4+ T cells sorted from blood. As for subset: CD45RA+ positively selected. The clonotype was recovered from a man between 18 and 29 years old in good health. The chain combines TRBV29-1 with TRBJ1-1, with no clear D. For the CDR3, the DNA is TGCAGCGTTGCTGGGAAGATGAACACTGAAGCTTTCTTT. Protein product: CSVAGKMNTEAFF.